These 19 T cell receptor beta chains share one sample of origin, sequenced in a study of OX40 agonist ivuxolimab in advanced cancers. Produced via immunoSEQ multiplex PCR; TCRdb's table is partial and in-frame only. The sample lists 49,000 or so clones, about 88% seen once, with about 52% in the top ten. This sample comprised CD4+ or CD8+ T cells sorted from blood, obtained in a trial of the OX40 agonist ivuxolimab. The receptor source for this set is an adult with an advanced solid tumor such as melanoma, head and neck, liver or kidney cancer.

The chain has TRBV6-1 and TRBJ2-2, with TRBD2 matching 11 bases. V was clipped by 4 bases and J by 4 bases; unmatched bases: 5. In germline, CDR1 is MNHNS, CDR2 SASEGT. CDR3 length equals 16 residues. CDR3 DNA sequence: TGTGCCAGCAGTGGGACGACTAGCGGGGTCACCGGGGAGCTGTTTTTT. This codes for CASSGTTSGVTGELFF.

The gene calls are TRBV28 and TRBJ2-1; no clear D gene. CDR1 is MDHEN, CDR2 SYDVKM, per germline. The CDR3 is 15 amino acids. Trimming took off 3 bases at V and 4 bases at J, with 13 bases between the two ends. The CDR3 reads CASSFVAGTYNEQFF. CDR3 nucleotide sequence: TGTGCCAGCAGTTTTGTGGCAGGAACTTACAATGAGCAGTTCTTC.

This clone occurred once. J is TRBJ1-6 and V is TRBV9, with D unclear. The CDR3 has 15 residues. Germline-derived CDR1 and CDR2 are SGDLS and YYNGEE. V gave up 0 bases and J gave up 5 bases, with 9 bases separating them. The CDR3 DNA sequence: TGTGCCAGCAGCGTAGGACCAGACCATAATTCACCCCTCCACTTT. Amino acids: CASSVGPDHNSPLHF. The variable domain in full, with the rest retrieved from reference TRBV9 and TRBJ1-6, is DSGVTQTPKHLITATGQRVTLRCSPRSGDLSVYWYQQSLDQGLQFLIQYYNGEERAKGNILERFSAQQFPDLHSELNLSSLELGDSALYFCASSVGPDHNSPLHFGNGTRLTVT.

The chain joins TRBV27 to TRBJ1-1; D gene unclear. Looked up from germline, CDR1 is MNHEY and CDR2 is SMNVEV (reference sequence). This CDR3 is built from 14 residues. The ends were cut back, 6 bases at V and 1 base at J, with 12 bases in the middle. The CDR3 loop reads CASSLSWGNTEAFF. The CDR3 coding sequence is TGTGCCAGCAGCCTTTCCTGGGGGAACACTGAAGCTTTCTTT.

The V and J genes are TRBV7-2 and TRBJ2-5; 12 bases map to TRBD2. The V gene end was trimmed by 4 bases and the J gene end by 4 bases; junction bases not matched to a gene: 10. The CDR3 contains 17 residues. Per the germline V gene, CDR1 is SGHTA and CDR2 is FQGNSA. CDR3 sequence (DNA): TGTGCCAGCAGCTCCCTAGCGGGGGGGCCCAGCCTAGAGACCCAGTACTTC. Its protein product is CASSSLAGGPSLETQYF. Looking up the rest from reference TRBV7-2 and TRBJ2-5 gives the full variable domain: GAGVSQSPSNKVTEKGKDVELRCDPISGHTALYWYRQSLGQGLEFLIYFQGNSAPDKSGLPSDRFSAERTGGSVSTLTIQRTQQEDSAVYLCASSSLAGGPSLETQYFGPGTRLLVL.

The chain carries TRBV6-1 and TRBJ1-1; TRBD1 agrees at 7 bases. Per germline, CDR1 MNHNS and CDR2 SASEGT. Trimming cost V 4 bases and J 4 bases; bases outside gene matches: 3. The CDR3 sequence is 13 residues long. CDR3 nucleotide sequence: TGTGCCAGCAGTGCACGACAGGGCACTGAAGCTTTCTTT. This gives the protein CASSARQGTEAFF.

The rearrangement uses TRBV2 and TRBJ2-7; D is perhaps TRBD1 (5 bases). V lost 3 bases to trimming and J lost 2 bases, with 14 bases between them. CDR1 is SNHLY, CDR2 FYNNEI, per germline. The CDR3 has 15 amino acids. CDR3 DNA sequence: TGTGCCAGCAGTGATGGGCCAGGGCATACCTACGAGCAGTACTTC. Translated: CASSDGPGHTYEQYF.

The CDR3 nucleotides read TGTGCCACACAGGGCTTAGGCACTGAAGCTTTCTTT. Protein product: CATQGLGTEAFF. The J gene is TRBJ1-1, the V gene TRBV6-6; possible D gene TRBD1, 6 bases. This CDR3 contains 12 residues. Germline V gene data show CDR1 as MNHNY and CDR2 as SVGAGI (reference sequence). The V gene lost 10 bases and the J gene lost 4 bases, with 13 bases spanning the gap.

This chain links TRBV4-3 with TRBJ1-3, with 7 nucleotides matching TRBD1. The CDR3 extends over 14 amino acids. V gave up 4 bases and J gave up 4 bases; unmatched junction bases: 4. Germline V lookup: CDR1 LGHNA, CDR2 YSLEER. In nucleotides, the CDR3 is TGCGCCAGCAGCCTCACAGGGGTCGGAAACACCATATATTTT. It translates to CASSLTGVGNTIYF.

The chain is built from TRBV5-1 and TRBJ2-1; D perhaps matches TRBD2 (5 bases). CDR1 is SGHRS, CDR2 YFSETQ, per germline. V lost 7 bases to trimming and J lost 5 bases, with 13 bases between them. The CDR3 has 13 amino acids. The CDR3 DNA is TGCGCCAGCTCAGGCTACGGGAACAATGAGCAGTTCTTC. Translating it yields CASSGYGNNEQFF. The entire variable domain, with the rest obtained from reference TRBV5-1 and TRBJ2-1, is as follows: KAGVTQTPRYLIKTRGQQVTLSCSPISGHRSVSWYQQTPGQGLQFLFEYFSETQRNKGNFPGRFSGRQFSNSRSEMNVSTLELGDSALYLCASSGYGNNEQFFGPGTRLTVL.

CDR3 region: CASSLIGGYEQYF. The CDR3 DNA is TGTGCCAGCAGTTTGATTGGGGGCTACGAGCAGTACTTC. The rearrangement links TRBV6-6 to TRBJ2-7, with D possibly called TRBD1 or TRBD2 (5 bases each). The V and J ends lost 4 bases and 3 bases respectively, with 10 bases between them. Germline lookup yields CDR1 MNHNY and CDR2 SVGAGI (reference sequence). The CDR3 loop spans 13 amino acids.

Concerning this clone itself: The same CDR3 is also encoded by other DNA sequences in this sample. The chain joins TRBV27 to TRBJ2-6, with D unresolved. V was clipped by 8 bases and J by 0 bases, with 11 bases between them. The germline V gene has CDR1 MNHEY and CDR2 SMNVEV (reference sequence). This CDR3 is 15 amino acids long. The chain's CDR3 is CASCRWGSGANVLTF. CDR3 sequence (DNA): TGTGCCAGCTGCCGGTGGGGCTCTGGGGCCAACGTCCTGACTTTC.

The chain combines TRBV19 with TRBJ2-5, with 10 bases lining up with TRBD1. TRBJ2-7 explains the end of the DNA better; the J call may be wrong. The CDR3 covers 17 residues. Germline loops: CDR1 LNHDA, CDR2 SQIVND (reference sequence). The CDR3 protein is CASSIARGQGSYYEQYF. In DNA, the CDR3 is TGTGCCAGTAGTATAGCCCGGGGACAGGGGTCTTACTACGAGCAGTACTTC.

V usage is TRBV10-3 and J usage is TRBJ2-1; 7 bases align to TRBD2. Looked up from germline, CDR1 is ENHRY and CDR2 is SYGVKD. This CDR3 spans 15 amino acids. J was trimmed by 7 bases and V by 5 bases; bases with no gene match: 11. DNA of the CDR3: TGTGCCATCAGTACCTTAGCGGGCGGGAGAAATGAGCAGTTCTTC. Amino acid sequence: CAISTLAGGRNEQFF.

V gene TRBV30 combines with J gene TRBJ2-2; a possible D gene is TRBD1 (6 bases). V dropped 1 base and J dropped 3 bases, with 9 bases sitting between them. The CDR3 extends over 14 amino acids. Germline CDR1 GTSNPN, CDR2 SVGIG (reference sequence). In DNA form, the CDR3 reads TGTGCCTGGAGTGCAGGGGCCGACACCGGGGAGCTGTTTTTT. Translation gives CAWSAGADTGELFF.

The chain is built from TRBV7-9 and TRBJ1-3, with 7 nucleotides matching TRBD1. With 5 bases clipped from V and 9 bases from J, the junction kept 13 bases outside the gene matches. This CDR3 region has 15 residues. Germline V gene lookup returns CDR1 SEHNR and CDR2 FQNEAQ (reference sequence). The CDR3 DNA follows: TGTGCCAGCAGCGAGTCGGGACAGTCTTGGAGCACCATATATTTT. This sequence encodes CASSESGQSWSTIYF.

This clone is a singleton in its sample. The chain couples TRBV5-5 to TRBJ1-1; 7 nucleotides match TRBD1. The CDR3 runs 13 residues. The trim removed 2 bases at V and 8 bases at J, leaving 6 bases unmatched. From germline, CDR1 is SGHKS and CDR2 YYEKEE (reference sequence). This CDR3 reads CASSLQRDREAFF. For the CDR3, the DNA is TGTGCCAGCAGCTTACAAAGGGACAGAGAAGCTTTCTTT.

The chain joins TRBV21-1 to TRBJ2-7; the listed D gene, TRBD1, was not tested against the DNA. TRBV21-1 is recorded as a pseudogene. The CDR3 loop spans 15 amino acids. CDR3 DNA sequence: TGTGCCAGCAGCAAAGGTTTGGGCCCCGGCTACGAGCAGTACTTC. This gives the protein CASSKGLGPGYEQYF.

The chain couples TRBV6-6 to TRBJ1-5; D gene ambiguous. The CDR3 totals 10 residues. Germline assignment: CDR1 MNHNY and CDR2 SVGAGI (reference sequence). The ends were cut back, 4 bases at V and 8 bases at J, with 3 bases in the middle. As DNA, the CDR3 is TGTGCCAGCAGTTTTGAGCCCCAGCATTTT. This translates into CASSFEPQHF.